What follows describes a single T cell receptor (beta chain). Measured with immunoSEQ multiplex PCR; TCRdb has only the in-frame clones, and not every one. The data contain approximately 150,000 clones, around four fifths of them seen just once; the ten biggest clones take up 6.2%. This sample was taken from a study of blood T cell repertoires in COVID-19. The V gene's germline CDR1 is LGHDT and CDR2 YNNKEL (reference sequence). The V end lost 5 bases, the J end lost 3 bases, and 13 bases lay between the germline ends. The CDR3 has 15 residues. Input material: PBMCs or T cells enriched from blood (not recorded which). This chain uses TRBV3-1 (or the pseudogene TRBV3-2) with TRBJ2-2, with D unresolved. This TCR came from a woman in her thirties or forties who had recovered from COVID-19. The CDR3 DNA sequence: TGTGCCAGCAGCTCCGGGTCGGAATACACCGGGGAGCTGTTTTTT. Protein: CASSSGSEYTGELFF.